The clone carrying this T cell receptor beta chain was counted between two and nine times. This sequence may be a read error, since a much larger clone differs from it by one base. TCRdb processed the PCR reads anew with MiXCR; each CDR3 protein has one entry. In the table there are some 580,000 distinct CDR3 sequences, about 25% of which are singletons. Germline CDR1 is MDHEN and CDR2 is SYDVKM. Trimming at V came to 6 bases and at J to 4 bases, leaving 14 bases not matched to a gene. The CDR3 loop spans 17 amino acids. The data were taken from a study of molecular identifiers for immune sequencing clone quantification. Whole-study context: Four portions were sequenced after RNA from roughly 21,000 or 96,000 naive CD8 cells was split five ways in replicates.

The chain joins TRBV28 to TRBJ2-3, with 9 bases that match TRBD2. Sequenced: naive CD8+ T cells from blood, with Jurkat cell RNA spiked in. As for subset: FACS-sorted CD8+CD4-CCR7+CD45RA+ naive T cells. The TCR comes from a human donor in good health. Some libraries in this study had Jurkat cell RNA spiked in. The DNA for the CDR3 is TGTGCCAGCAGGGCAGCTCTCCCGGGACTAGCAGCAGATACGCAGTATTTT. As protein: CASRAALPGLAADTQYF.